What follows describes a single TCR beta chain. What this receptor recognizes is not known. Qualities for individual bases were not recorded, and no much larger clone is one base off. The collaborating institutions used their own protocols to collect whole blood in K2EDTA tubes. Collaborator samples were shipped for TCRbeta analysis as frozen whole blood, isolated PBMCs, or DNA extracted from either sample type. These data originate in a study of blood T cell repertoires in COVID-19 (dated by TCRdb to 2018 to 2021). About the investigation overall: The collaborator samples originated in the United States, Italy and Spain and spanned the acute and convalescent phases of COVID-19. Sample metadata almost always included a de-identified subject ID, COVID-19 status, age in years and sex. The repertoires were released in a freely available public database intended as a resource for research on the immune response to SARS-CoV-2. The samples were drawn from two sources: the first 160 participants of the ongoing ImmuneRACE study, and 1,200 or so subjects contributed by 6 global collaborators. Where available, HLA class I and class II types were taken from metadata supplied by the sample provider and were not determined by assay-based typing. Deeply sampled blood TCRbeta repertoires from subjects exposed to, actively infected with, or recovered from COVID-19 were included in the dataset. The prospective study material was composed of cDNA or gDNA derived from T cells, B-cell-depleted T cells, or PBMCs. Broader findings and caveats from the paper: The quantity of clinical and demographic metadata differed by source and by participant and was supplied without curation.

Spanning cysteine to phenylalanine, the CDR3 consists of 12 amino acids. This entry keeps only the CDR3 DNA: 36 bases, framed from base 1. CDR1 is given as MDHEN and CDR2 as SYDVKM, both from the germline V gene. Cut back by 7 bases and 11 bases, the V and J ends lie 15 bases apart. TCRbeta CDR3 regions were amplified from genomic DNA using the immunoSEQ Assay, a bias-controlled multiplex PCR. The study's own analysis went as follows. The number of nucleated cells in each sample was estimated from the amplification of reference gene primers within the assay. Sequence reads were collapsed and filtered to measure the absolute abundance of every unique TCRbeta CDR3 rearrangement. For each sample, productive Simpson clonality was calculated as the square root of Simpson's diversity index across productive rearrangements. As stored in TCRdb, this immuneACCESS dataset retains in-frame rearrangements with V and J assigned. A fraction of the clones does not appear; measured against another copy, unresolved V genes explain less than half of the discrepancy, and the remainder lacks a known reason. That table furnishes V, J and clone size, whereas the DNA furnished D and trimming. Here the sample has about 110,000 clones; roughly 69% occur a single time. 5% to 6.5% of the sample goes to the ten largest clones.

This clonotype was sampled from a man aged 80 or over with acute or convalescent COVID-19. This receptor chain uses TRBV28 and TRBJ1-5; TRBD1 could be the D gene, as 5 bases match. The sequenced sample consisted of peripheral blood. The CDR3 in this case is CASTGGDVSQHF. The DNA sequence is given as TGTGCCAGCACGGGGGGAGATGTGTCCCAGCATTTT.